Listed here are 12 T cell receptor beta chains from one sample, sequenced in a study of metastatic and nonmetastatic thyroid tumors. There were no patients who had received any treatment before thyroid surgery. TCRdb redid the clone calls on the PCR reads using MiXCR. The repertoire holds approximately 12,000 clones, with under 35% as singletons. Sequencing was done on a sample of tumor tissue. Source of these receptors: a female donor with papillary thyroid cancer or a benign thyroid nodule (not recorded which). Some clones in this sample may be carry-over from other donors' samples.

This clone has ten or more counts. The CDR3 DNA reads TGTGCCTACGCGAGATCGGGACTAGCGGGAGGTGGCTCCTACGAGCAGTACTTC. As protein: CAYARSGLAGGGSYEQYF. V and J are TRBV30 and TRBJ2-7; 15 bases map to TRBD2. The germline V gene encodes CDR1 GTSNPN and CDR2 SVGIG (reference sequence). The CDR3 length is 18 residues. The V and J ends lost 7 bases and 0 bases, in that order; junction bases with no gene match: 13.

By frequency in the sample, this clone is medium-sized. V is TRBV11-3 and J is TRBJ1-4, with D possibly being TRBD1 (5 bases). The CDR3 runs to 21 residues. The ends were cut back, 2 bases at V and 0 bases at J, with 25 bases in the middle. Germline V gives CDR1 SGHNT, CDR2 YENEEA. The CDR3, as DNA: TGTGCCAGCAGCTTATATTTGGTAAAGGGGCTCCCCGGTGCAACTAATGAAAAACTGTTTTTT. Translated: CASSLYLVKGLPGATNEKLFF.

This clone has a count of ten or more. J is TRBJ2-6 and V is TRBV24-1, with 10 bases fitting TRBD1. This CDR3 is 16 amino acids long. Germline V gene data show CDR1 as KGHDR and CDR2 as SFDVKD. Trimming took 7 bases from V and 4 from J; bases not matched to a gene: 6. The CDR3 loop is CATSGTGAAGANVLTF. In DNA form, the CDR3 reads TGTGCCACCAGCGGGACAGGGGCCGCGGGGGCCAACGTCCTGACTTTC.

Comments on this clone: A junction end diverges from the germline sequence, so it may reflect a read error. This chain links TRBV7-2 with TRBJ1-1, with a weak D call TRBD1 (5 bases). This CDR3 comprises 13 residues. Germline CDR1 and CDR2: SGHTA and FQGNSA. This chain's CDR3 is CANSFKGCTEAFF. CDR3 sequence (DNA): TGTGCCAACAGCTTTAAGGGGTGTACTGAAGCTTTCTTT.

This clone has more than one count but fewer than ten. The V gene is TRBV24-1, the J gene TRBJ1-5; no definite D call. The V gene's germline CDR1 is KGHDR and CDR2 SFDVKD. Trimming took off 6 bases at V and 6 bases at J, with 2 bases between the two ends. This CDR3 region has 10 residues. In DNA form, the CDR3 reads TGTGCCACCAGTTTTCAGCCCCAGCATTTT. The encoded protein is CATSFQPQHF.

The chain uses TRBV28 and TRBJ2-7, with 8 bases fitting TRBD1. The germline gives CDR1 MDHEN, CDR2 SYDVKM. The CDR3 runs 17 residues. The V gene end was trimmed by 6 bases and the J gene end by 0 bases; junction bases not matched to a gene: 13. This CDR3 reads CASRTGTGALSSYEQYF. CDR3 DNA sequence: TGTGCCAGCAGAACCGGGACAGGTGCCCTTAGCTCCTACGAGCAGTACTTC.

This clone was detected many times. This rearrangement joins TRBV10-3 to TRBJ1-6; D possibly corresponds to TRBD1 (5 bases). V gave up 0 bases and J gave up 9 bases, with 15 bases separating them. The CDR3 is made up of 16 amino acids. Germline CDR1 reads ENHRY; CDR2 reads SYGVKD. CDR3 sequence reads: CAISESSGRLSSPLHF. The CDR3 DNA reads as TGTGCCATCAGTGAGTCTTCGGGACGGTTGAGTTCACCCCTCCACTTT.

Remarks on this clone: Germline is not matched at one junction end, which may reflect a read error. The gene calls are TRBV11-2 and TRBJ2-1; the D is unclear. From germline, CDR1 is SGHAT and CDR2 FQNNGV. The CDR3 runs to 16 residues. CDR3 nucleotide sequence: TGTGCCAGCAGCCTCCAGTCTCAAGTGGGGAACAATGAGCAGTTTTTC. Translating it yields CASSLQSQVGNNEQFF.

This clone was found many times. The chain has TRBV24-1 and TRBJ2-2; a possible D gene is TRBD1 (6 bases). The germline V gene has CDR1 KGHDR and CDR2 SFDVKD. The CDR3 extends over 15 amino acids. Trimming stripped 5 bases from V and 9 bases from J, with 18 bases between. The CDR3 is CATSAGDTPPRELFF. CDR3 DNA: TGTGCCACCAGTGCCGGGGACACCCCTCCTAGGGAGCTGTTTTTT.

This clone was counted only a few times. The chain links TRBV6-1 to TRBJ2-7; D is unclear. CDR3 size: 15 residues. Trimming took off 4 bases at V and 2 bases at J, with 15 bases between the two ends. Germline CDR1 and CDR2: MNHNS and SASEGT. CDR3 bases: TGTGCCAGCAGTGTAGAGCCCGCACCGACCTACGAGCAGTACTTC. It translates to CASSVEPAPTYEQYF.

The CDR3 DNA is TGCAGTGCTAGAGATAGGACAGGGAGATACGAGCAGTACTTC. Encoded protein: CSARDRTGRYEQYF. The chain links TRBV20-1 to TRBJ2-7; 8 bases align to TRBD1. Losses at the gene ends were 0 bases for V and 4 bases for J; bases not matched to a gene: 5. The CDR3 has 14 residues. CDR1 DFQATT and CDR2 SNEGSKA come from the germline V gene (reference sequence).

The table lists this clone with many counts. The chain joins TRBV3-1 to TRBJ2-5, with TRBD2 matching over 14 bases. CDR3 length equals 17 residues. Per the germline V gene, CDR1 is LGHDT and CDR2 is YNNKEL (reference sequence). The junction had 2 bases not matched to a gene; V was cut back by 0 bases and J by 2 bases. CDR3: CASSQDGTSGSQETQYF. CDR3 nucleotide sequence: TGTGCCAGCAGCCAAGATGGGACTAGCGGGAGTCAAGAGACCCAGTACTTC.